One and the same sample provided the 16 T cell receptor beta chains below, sequenced in a study of cytomegalovirus exposure and HLA in healthy donors. Primers included in the PCR were 60 Vbeta and 13 Jbeta primers. Repertoires were generated with immunoSEQ multiplex PCR, while TCRdb's copy carries only in-frame clones and drops some. The repertoire holds about 89,000 clones, with more than 75% as singletons. The sequencing input was PBMCs. These receptors were obtained from a man aged 25-45 years in good health and CMV-seropositive.

This chain joins TRBV5-1 and TRBJ2-1, with 10 bases matching TRBD2. V trimming: 0 bases; J trimming: 8 bases; junction bases outside the gene matches: 8. The CDR3 covers 16 residues. Germline V lookup: CDR1 SGHRS, CDR2 YFSETQ. This CDR3 reads CASSLDSGRASDEQFF. CDR3 DNA: TGCGCCAGCAGCTTGGACAGCGGGAGGGCCAGCGATGAGCAGTTCTTC. Filled out from reference TRBV5-1 and TRBJ2-1, the complete variable domain reads KAGVTQTPRYLIKTRGQQVTLSCSPISGHRSVSWYQQTPGQGLQFLFEYFSETQRNKGNFPGRFSGRQFSNSRSEMNVSTLELGDSALYLCASSLDSGRASDEQFFGPGTRLTVL.

V usage is TRBV5-1 and J usage is TRBJ1-2, with 7 positions matching TRBD1. After removal of 5 bases from V and 6 bases from J, the junction contained 10 bases not matched to a gene. Germline V gene lookup returns CDR1 SGHRS and CDR2 YFSETQ. CDR3 size: 14 residues. CDR3 nucleotides: TGCGCCAGCAGACCCCGGACAGGTGTACATGGCTACACCTTC. Protein product: CASRPRTGVHGYTF.

The J gene is TRBJ1-1, the V gene TRBV27; D gene uncertain. From germline, CDR1 is MNHEY and CDR2 SMNVEV (reference sequence). There are 13 residues in the CDR3. V lost 10 bases and J lost 4, with 16 bases in between. Here the CDR3 DNA reads TGTGCCACCTCACTCGATCACCGCACTGAAGCTTTCTTT. It codes for CATSLDHRTEAFF.

J is TRBJ1-5 and V is TRBV6-1; D remains unclear. V lost 4 bases to trimming and J lost 3 bases, with 7 bases between them. CDR3 length equals 13 residues. Germline V gene sequence: CDR1 MNHNS, CDR2 SASEGT. CDR3 sequence reads: CASSGQDNQPQHF. DNA for the CDR3: TGTGCCAGCAGTGGGCAGGACAATCAGCCCCAGCATTTT.

V usage is TRBV4-1 and J usage is TRBJ2-1; 9 bases match TRBD2. With 4 bases clipped from V and 10 bases from J, the junction kept 17 bases outside the gene matches. Germline assignment: CDR1 MGHRA and CDR2 YSYEKL. The CDR3 has 17 residues. The chain's CDR3 is CASSPRKLASGIGEQFF. In DNA, the CDR3 is TGCGCCAGCAGCCCCCGGAAGTTGGCTAGCGGGATTGGGGAGCAGTTCTTC.

This clone was detected once. The rearrangement joins TRBV6-1 to TRBJ1-6; 11 nucleotides line up with TRBD1. Germline V gives CDR1 MNHNS, CDR2 SASEGT. The CDR3 runs 16 residues. Trimming removed 4 bases from V and 13 bases from J; junction bases left unmatched: 12. Here the CDR3 DNA reads TGTGCCAGCAGTGGCGGTGCCGGGACAGGGGGTGGGCCCCTCCACTTT. This sequence encodes CASSGGAGTGGGPLHF.

The J gene is TRBJ2-5, the V gene TRBV28, with 10 bases fitting TRBD1. Germline loops: CDR1 MDHEN, CDR2 SYDVKM. J lost 5 bases, V lost 0 bases, and 3 bases had no gene match. The CDR3 runs 15 residues. The CDR3 here is CASSLWGQGLETQYF. The CDR3 DNA is TGTGCCAGCAGTTTATGGGGACAGGGGCTGGAGACCCAGTACTTC.

This chain joins TRBV28 and TRBJ1-4, with D perhaps TRBD1 (5 bases). CDR3 size: 16 residues. Trimming cost V 5 bases and J 0 bases, with 13 bases left between them. The germline CDR1 and CDR2 sequences are MDHEN and SYDVKM. The CDR3 DNA reads TGTGCCAGCAGTCCTAACACAGGCTCAACTAATGAAAAACTGTTTTTT. Encoded protein: CASSPNTGSTNEKLFF.

The chain uses TRBV5-1 and TRBJ1-1; TRBD1 agrees at 11 bases. V gave up 6 bases and J gave up 0 bases; unmatched junction bases: 4. The CDR3 extends over 15 amino acids. CDR1 is SGHRS, CDR2 YFSETQ, per germline. Written as DNA, the CDR3 is TGCGCCAGCACCCGGACAGGGGGCTTGAACACTGAAGCTTTCTTT. It is translated as CASTRTGGLNTEAFF.

The chain is built from TRBV5-6 and TRBJ2-7; TRBD1 matches at 8 bases. This CDR3 spans 17 amino acids. Per the germline V gene, CDR1 is SGHDT and CDR2 is YYEEEE. V lost 3 bases to trimming and J lost 3 bases; unmatched junction nucleotides: 14. CDR3 amino acids: CASSSTLLAGGYYEQYF. As DNA, the CDR3 is TGTGCCAGCAGCTCGACCCTTTTGGCAGGGGGCTACTACGAGCAGTACTTC.

The gene calls are TRBV5-4 and TRBJ2-1; TRBD2 matches at 15 bases. This CDR3 has 17 amino acids. The germline CDR1 and CDR2 sequences are SGHNT and YYREEE (reference sequence). The J segment lost 9 bases and the V segment lost 7 bases, leaving 14 bases of the junction unmatched. In DNA, the CDR3 is TGTGCCAGCCCCGGACTAGCGGGAGGGCCCAGTCGGGTTGAGCAGTTCTTC. Protein product: CASPGLAGGPSRVEQFF.

The chain has TRBV18 and TRBJ1-2; 8 bases line up with TRBD1. The junction had 3 bases not matched to a gene; V was cut back by 5 bases and J by 7 bases. This CDR3 has 12 amino acids. Germline CDR1 and CDR2: KGHSH and LQKENI. CDR3 sequence reads: CASSADRGGYTF. The CDR3 nucleotides are TGTGCCAGCTCAGCCGACAGGGGTGGCTACACCTTC.

The chain couples TRBV7-9 to TRBJ2-1; possible D gene TRBD2, 6 bases. Looked up from germline, CDR1 is SEHNR and CDR2 is FQNEAQ (reference sequence). The CDR3 is 16 amino acids. V lost 7 bases and J lost 4, with 20 bases in between. CDR3 in amino acids: CASTQRGGTRYNEQFF. CDR3 DNA sequence: TGTGCCAGCACCCAGAGAGGCGGGACGAGGTACAATGAGCAGTTCTTC.

This clone came up once. This chain joins TRBV4-1 and TRBJ1-2; D is undetermined. Germline lookup yields CDR1 MGHRA and CDR2 YSYEKL. CDR3 length equals 13 residues. V was pared by 2 bases and J by 5 bases, with 9 bases between. Written as DNA, the CDR3 is TGCGCCAGCAGCCAACCTCCGGGGTATGGCTACACCTTC. Its translation is CASSQPPGYGYTF.

V and J are TRBV13 and TRBJ2-1; TRBD1 matches at 7 bases. The V gene's germline CDR1 is PRHDT and CDR2 FYEKMQ (reference sequence). V lost 1 base, J lost 12 bases, and 9 bases stayed unmatched. The CDR3 contains 14 residues. The CDR3 sequence is CASSLVSGGMGQFF. The DNA for the CDR3 is TGTGCCAGCAGCTTAGTATCAGGGGGAATGGGGCAGTTCTTC.

The chain has TRBV2 and TRBJ2-5; a weak D match, TRBD1 (6 bases). Trimming stripped 7 bases from V and 5 bases from J, with 14 bases between. The germline gives CDR1 SNHLY, CDR2 FYNNEI. This CDR3 is 13 amino acids long. CDR3 nucleotides: TGTGCCAGCACTAGGACAGAAGCCGAGACCCAGTACTTC. It yields the protein CASTRTEAETQYF.